This TCR beta chain was recorded in a study of blood T cell repertoires in COVID-19. Details on this clone: A read error may produce the germline difference seen at one junction end.

Germline V CDR1 and CDR2: SNHLY, FYNNEI. This CDR3 contains 13 residues. Libraries were prepared by immunoSEQ multiplex PCR; TCRdb keeps only in-frame clonotypes and omits some of them. The sample shows 250,000 to 350,000 clones, 90% of them seen only once. Sequenced: PBMCs or T cells enriched from blood (not recorded which). The chain is built from TRBV2 and TRBJ2-1; 7 nucleotides agree with TRBD1. This clonotype was sampled from a young woman who had recovered from COVID-19. This CDR3 is CASCLDEGAGWIF. CDR3 DNA: TGTGCCAGCTGTCTAGATGAGGGGGCGGGTTGGATCTTC.